The T cell receptor (beta chain) under discussion was sequenced for a study of T-cell memory formation after mild COVID-19 (dated by TCRdb to the early 2020s). About the investigation overall: Most TCR sequence clusters were specific to one of the two donors. Two young, previously healthy adult volunteers, one female and one male, were included in the cohort. T-cell clones expanding and contracting after mild COVID-19 in a couple of donors were tracked by longitudinal TCRalpha and TCRbeta repertoire sequencing.

For sequencing, an Illumina NovaSeq 6000 was employed. TCRalpha and TCRbeta cDNA libraries were constructed by 5'RACE with constant-segment primers, with sample barcodes and unique molecular identifiers being introduced. RNA was extracted from every sample with Trizol reagent. Library amplification was performed in two PCR steps, and a second sample barcode and Illumina TruSeq adapters were introduced in the second step. Libraries were sequenced on an Illumina NovaSeq with 2 x 150 bp paired-end reads. In the source study's methods: The reads were demultiplexed and collapsed into UMI-guided consensus sequences using migec v1.2.7. Using mixcr v2.1.11, the UMI consensuses were aligned to TRA and TRB V and J templates and assembled into clonotypes. Clonotypes were classified as expanded or contracted when called significant by both edgeR and NoisET, with noise models trained on biological replicates. For edgeR calls, a false discovery rate-adjusted p below 0.01 and a log2 fold-change threshold of 1 were applied. As an exploratory analysis of dynamics, max-normalized trajectories of the 1000 most abundant clonotypes were examined by PCA with hierarchical clustering. Separately sequenced CD4+ and CD8+ repertoires were used to assign the CD4 or CD8 phenotype of responding clones. Clones were called with MiXCR by TCRdb after fastp trimmed the public reads at Q25, and only in-frame beta chains were retained. CDR3 protein duplicates are merged, each entry listing the most common genes and DNA. The V and J calls and clone size come from TCRdb's table, not from the authors' own analysis. This sample has about 400,000 distinct CDR3 sequences in its table, and more than 20% of those were observed once. The ten largest make up approximately 14% of the sample.

Overall study results and their limits: Clones contracting from day 15 to 85 had balanced CD4/CD8 phenotypes, while a second wave expanding from day 15 to 37 was biased towards CD4+. Some responding clones were found in pre-infection memory, which suggests that pre-existing cross-reactive memory T cells took part in the SARS-CoV-2 response. Contracting CD4+ clones appeared mostly in the CM and EM memory subsets, whereas CD8+ clones were enriched in EMRA. The study covered only a couple of mild cases, and larger cohorts including severe cases with pre-infection samples were considered necessary. The second-wave clones that peaked on day 37 were not confirmed to be SARS-CoV-2 specific.

In this sample, this clonotype turned up a few times. The clone's antigen remains unknown. Base quality data are lacking; no much larger clone is found one base away. Ficoll-Paque density gradient centrifugation was used to isolate PBMCs. Trimming leaves V shorter by 6 bases and J shorter by 0 bases, with the junction holding 12 bases beyond the gene matches. The CDR3 spans 17 residues, from the cysteine through the phenylalanine. Left in the record is the CDR3 DNA by itself, 51 bases read in frame from the first base. CDR1 and CDR2 (SGHTA, FQGTGA) derive from the germline V gene. Sequencing was done on a sample of PBMCs or a T cell subset sorted from them (not recorded which). The chain uses TRBV7-3 and TRBJ2-3; 7 bases in the middle match TRBD2. The TCR was taken from an adult woman who had mild COVID-19 (a few samples of this study predate the infection). The sample titles of this study are shuffled in the database, so cell type and time point are left out; the donor was told from shared clones. DNA sequence: TGTGCCAGCAGTTTCCGGCCGGGTAGCGGGAGCACAGATACGCAGTATTTT. Translated, it gives CASSFRPGSGSTDTQYF.